This is a list of T cell receptor beta chains from one sample in a study of T cell repertoires in cytomegalovirus infection. Each CDR3 protein gets one entry after TCRdb re-called the reads with MiXCR. The table includes some 350,000 distinct CDR3 sequences, 18% detected once. Sequencing was done on a sample of PBMCs. These receptors originate from a human donor in good health (CMV status not recorded). Some clones in this sample may be carry-over from other donors' samples. CDR3s include the opening cysteine and the closing phenylalanine or tryptophan. The D gene is left open where the match is weak. Clone size is shown for a subset of rows, as once, few, many or a class of expanded clone.

>TRBD2|TRBJ2-7|NA|TRBV11-2
TGTGCCAGCAGCCAGGGACTAGCGGGGGACTACGAGCAGTACTTC
CASSQGLAGDYEQYF
>NA|TRBJ1-5|few|TRBV6-2/TRBV6-3
TGTGCCAGCAGTTACGGCTACCAGGGGCAGCCCCAGCATTTT
CASSYGYQGQPQHF
>TRBD2|TRBJ2-1|NA|TRBV7-8
TGTGCCAACCAAAGACTAGCGGGAGCCCACCCCCACAATGAGCAGTTCTTC
CANQRLAGAHPHNEQFF
>TRBD1|TRBJ2-3|few|TRBV29-1
TGCAGCTTCGACAGGGGAGATACGCAGTATTTT
CSFDRGDTQYF
>NA|TRBJ1-5|many|TRBV6-2/TRBV6-3
TGTGCCAGCAGCGCGCGCAGGGTGCCCCAGCATTTT
CASSARRVPQHF
>TRBD1|TRBJ1-2|many|TRBV7-2
TGTGCCAGCAGCTTGGCAACGGGACAGCCCTATGGCTACACCTTC
CASSLATGQPYGYTF
>NA|TRBJ1-1|many|TRBV7-2
TGTGCCAGCAGCCCAACCAGGGGAGGTAGCACTGAAGCTTTCTTT
CASSPTRGGSTEAFF
>NA|TRBJ2-1|NA|TRBV24-1
TGTGCCACCAGTGACGTAGGCGAACAGGGAGCCTACAATGAGCAGTTCTTC
CATSDVGEQGAYNEQFF
>TRBD2|TRBJ2-3|NA|TRBV2
TGTGCCAGCAGGGCTAGCGGGACCTTTGGCACAGATACGCAGTATTTT
CASRASGTFGTDTQYF
>TRBD1|TRBJ1-2|many|TRBV7-8
TGTGCCAGCAGCTTAGAGGGGGCAGGGGGCTACACCTTC
CASSLEGAGGYTF
>NA|TRBJ2-4|NA|TRBV20-1
TGCAGTGCCTCGACAGCCTCTCCGGGAAACATTCAGTACTTC
CSASTASPGNIQYF
>TRBD1|TRBJ1-2|NA|TRBV19
TGTGCCAGTAGTATCGGACAGGGGCTTAACTATGGCTACACCTTC
CASSIGQGLNYGYTF
>NA|TRBJ1-4|NA|TRBV20-1
TGCAGTGCTAGAGATCGGGTAGGCAATGAAAAACTGTTTTTT
CSARDRVGNEKLFF
>TRBD1|TRBJ2-2|NA|TRBV6-6
TGTGCCAGCAGTTACTCGATTTACAGGGGGCGGACCGGGGAGCTGTTTTTT
CASSYSIYRGRTGELFF
>TRBD2|TRBJ2-7|few|TRBV20-1
TGCAGTGCTACCCCCCCGATAGCGGGAGGGGCTGGGCGGTCCGAGCAGTACTTC
CSATPPIAGGAGRSEQYF
>NA|TRBJ1-5|NA|TRBV5-1
TGCGCCAGCAGCTTGGAAGGGGCGCTCCATCAGCCCCAGCATTTT
CASSLEGALHQPQHF
>NA|TRBJ2-5|NA|TRBV7-6
TGTGCCAGCAGCTTCAACAGGCAGAACCAAGAGACCCAGTACTTC
CASSFNRQNQETQYF
>NA|TRBJ1-2|NA|TRBV10-3
TGTGCCATCAGTGAGGGTCCGGGGGACTATGGCTACACCTTC
CAISEGPGDYGYTF
>NA|TRBJ2-7|many|TRBV7-2
TGTGCCAGCAGCTTAGTTAACCCGGGGGAGCAGTACTTC
CASSLVNPGEQYF
>TRBD1|TRBJ1-4|NA|TRBV6-5
TGTGCCAGCAGTCCCTCAGGGGGCCGGAATGAAAAACTGTTTTTT
CASSPSGGRNEKLFF
>NA|TRBJ2-3|NA|TRBV6-1
TGTGCCAGCAGGACATCGTCTTTGGGAGATACGCAGTATTTT
CASRTSSLGDTQYF
>NA|TRBJ1-1|once|TRBV5-4
TGTGCCAGCAGCTTGGGGGGGACGGGCACTGAAGCTTTCTTT
CASSLGGTGTEAFF
>TRBD1|TRBJ1-2|few|TRBV4-1
TGCGCCAGCAGCCAAGGATATGGGACAGGGATCTATGGCTACACCTTC
CASSQGYGTGIYGYTF
>NA|TRBJ1-3|few|TRBV20-1
TGCAGTGCCCGCACGAGCTCTGGAAACACCATATATTTT
CSARTSSGNTIYF
>NA|TRBJ2-3|NA|TRBV7-2
TGTGCCAGCAGCCCTCTGGGCGTACCCACAGATACGCAGTATTTT
CASSPLGVPTDTQYF
>TRBD2|TRBJ2-1|few|TRBV4-3
TGCGCCAGCAGCCAAGTTTCGGGGGGGACCTCCTACAATGAGCAGTTCTTC
CASSQVSGGTSYNEQFF
>TRBD1|TRBJ2-7|NA|TRBV10-3
TGTGCCATCAGTGGGCGACAGGGGGGCTCCTACGAGCAGTACTTC
CAISGRQGGSYEQYF
>NA|TRBJ2-1|NA|TRBV9
TGTGCCAGCAGCGTAGTGGGTCGCAACAATGAGCAGTTCTTC
CASSVVGRNNEQFF
>TRBD1|TRBJ2-6|many|TRBV7-2
TGTGCCAGCAGCTCGGGACAGGGGTTTGGGGCCAACGTCCTGACTTTC
CASSSGQGFGANVLTF
>NA|TRBJ1-1|few|TRBV6-2/TRBV6-3
TGTGCCAGCACCCTCAATGGGGTGAACACTGAAGCTTTCTTT
CASTLNGVNTEAFF
>NA|TRBJ1-1|NA|TRBV7-8
TGTGCCAGCAGCTCCCGGGGTTCGACGATGAACACTGAAGCTTTCTTT
CASSSRGSTMNTEAFF
>NA|TRBJ1-3|once|TRBV9
TGTGCCAGCAGCGTAGAACAGGGATATGGAAACACCATATATTTT
CASSVEQGYGNTIYF
>NA|TRBJ2-1|NA|TRBV4-1
TGCGCCAGCAGCCACGGTTTAGCGGACTCCTACAATGAGCAGTTCTTC
CASSHGLADSYNEQFF